This record looks at one TCR beta chain sequence and its context. Its antigen remains unidentified. The sample's time point: cycle 4 day 1 (C4D1), after more than five weeks of nivolumab. With no exception, relapse followed autologous stem cell transplantation in all patients, and brentuximab vedotin exposure varied. The data belong to a study of PD-1 blockade in classical Hodgkin lymphoma. Study-wide results and caveats: Whatever underlies the repertoire differences (possibly disease activity or prior therapy) remains undefined.

Clones were sequenced by immunoSEQ multiplex PCR, and TCRdb holds only the in-frame ones, with some missing. The data show roughly 64,000 clones, 90% to 95% seen once. The V gene end was trimmed by 0 bases and the J gene end by 4 bases; junction bases not matched to a gene: 4. Germline assignment: CDR1 SGHVS and CDR2 FQNEAQ. This CDR3 region has 16 residues. The genes are TRBV7-8 and TRBJ1-5, with 9 bases matching TRBD1. The sample consisted of peripheral blood mononuclear cells (PBMCs), taken before the fourth cycle of nivolumab. This sequence was found in a human donor with classical Hodgkin lymphoma. The CDR3 region is CASSLAQGATNQPQHF. CDR3 bases: TGTGCCAGCAGCTTAGCACAGGGGGCTACGAATCAGCCCCAGCATTTT.